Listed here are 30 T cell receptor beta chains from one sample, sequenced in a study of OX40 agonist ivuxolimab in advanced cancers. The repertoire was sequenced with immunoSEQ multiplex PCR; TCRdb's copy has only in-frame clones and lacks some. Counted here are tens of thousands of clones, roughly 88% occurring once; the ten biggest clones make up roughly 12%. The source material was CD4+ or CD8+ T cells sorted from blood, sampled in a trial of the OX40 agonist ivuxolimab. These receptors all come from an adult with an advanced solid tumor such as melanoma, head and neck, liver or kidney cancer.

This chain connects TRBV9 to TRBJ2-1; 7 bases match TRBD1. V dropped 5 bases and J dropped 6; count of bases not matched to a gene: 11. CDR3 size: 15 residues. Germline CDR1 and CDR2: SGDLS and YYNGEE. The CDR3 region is CASSAGTASSNEQFF. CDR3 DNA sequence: TGTGCCAGCAGTGCCGGGACAGCAAGCAGCAATGAGCAGTTCTTC.

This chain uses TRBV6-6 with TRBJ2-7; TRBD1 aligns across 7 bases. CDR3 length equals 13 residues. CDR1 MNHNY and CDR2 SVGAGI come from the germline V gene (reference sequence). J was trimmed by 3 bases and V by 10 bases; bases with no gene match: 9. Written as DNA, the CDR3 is TGTGCCACCCGAGACAGGGTCGACTACGAGCAGTACTTC. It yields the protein CATRDRVDYEQYF.

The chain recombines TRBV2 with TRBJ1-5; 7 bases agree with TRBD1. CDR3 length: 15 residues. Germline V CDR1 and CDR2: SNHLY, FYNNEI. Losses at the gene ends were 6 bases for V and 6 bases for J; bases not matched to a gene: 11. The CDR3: CASRKGTAWGQPQHF. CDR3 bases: TGTGCCAGCAGAAAAGGGACAGCTTGGGGTCAGCCCCAGCATTTT.

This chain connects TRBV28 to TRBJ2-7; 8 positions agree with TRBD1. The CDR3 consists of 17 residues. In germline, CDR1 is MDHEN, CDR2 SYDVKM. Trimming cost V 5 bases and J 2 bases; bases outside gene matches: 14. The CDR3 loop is CASSTRVGQGATYEQYF. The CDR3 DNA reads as TGTGCCAGCAGTACCCGGGTGGGTCAGGGGGCAACCTACGAGCAGTACTTC.

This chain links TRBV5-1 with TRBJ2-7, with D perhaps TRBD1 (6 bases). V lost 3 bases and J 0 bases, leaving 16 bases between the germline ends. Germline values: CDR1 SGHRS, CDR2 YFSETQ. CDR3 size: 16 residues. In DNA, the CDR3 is TGCGCCAGCAGCTGGACAGTGGGACGGAGCTCCTACGAGCAGTACTTC. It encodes CASSWTVGRSSYEQYF.

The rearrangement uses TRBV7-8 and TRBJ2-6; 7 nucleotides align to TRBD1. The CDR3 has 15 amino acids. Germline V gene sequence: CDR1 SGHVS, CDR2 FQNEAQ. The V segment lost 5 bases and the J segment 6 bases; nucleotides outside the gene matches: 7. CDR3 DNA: TGTGCCAGCAGCACCGACAGGGTGGCGGCCAACGTCCTGACTTTC. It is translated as CASSTDRVAANVLTF.

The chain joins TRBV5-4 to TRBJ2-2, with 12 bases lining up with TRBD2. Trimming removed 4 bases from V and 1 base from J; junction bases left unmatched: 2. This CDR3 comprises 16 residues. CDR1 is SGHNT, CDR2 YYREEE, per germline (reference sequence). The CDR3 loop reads CASSGGLAGNTGELFF. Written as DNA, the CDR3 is TGTGCCAGCAGCGGGGGACTAGCGGGGAACACCGGGGAGCTGTTTTTT.

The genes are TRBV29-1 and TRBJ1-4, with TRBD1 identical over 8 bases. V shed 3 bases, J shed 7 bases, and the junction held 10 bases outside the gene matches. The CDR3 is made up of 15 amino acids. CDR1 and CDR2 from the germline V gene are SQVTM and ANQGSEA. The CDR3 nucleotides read TGCAGCGTTGACGTGCAGGGGGCGCGGGGTGAAAAACTGTTTTTT. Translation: CSVDVQGARGEKLFF.

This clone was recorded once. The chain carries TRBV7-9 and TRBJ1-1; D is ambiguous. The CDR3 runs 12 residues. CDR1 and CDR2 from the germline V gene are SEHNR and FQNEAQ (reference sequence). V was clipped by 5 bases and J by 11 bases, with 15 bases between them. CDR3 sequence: CASSQSLGSAFF. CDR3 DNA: TGTGCCAGCAGCCAGTCCTTGGGGTCGGCTTTCTTT.

This CDR3 reads CASSGAEPYNEQFF. As DNA, the CDR3 is TGTGCCAGCAGCGGCGCGGAGCCCTACAATGAGCAGTTCTTC. The V call is TRBV7-9, the J call TRBJ2-1; D unresolved. With 5 bases removed from V and 2 bases from J, the gap between germline ends came to 10 bases. Looked up from germline, CDR1 is SEHNR and CDR2 is FQNEAQ (reference sequence). The CDR3 consists of 14 residues.

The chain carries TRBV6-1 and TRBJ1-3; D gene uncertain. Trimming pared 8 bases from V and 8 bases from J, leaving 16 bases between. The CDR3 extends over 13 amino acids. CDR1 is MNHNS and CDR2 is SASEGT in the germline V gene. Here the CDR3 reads CASQYVKGHTIYF. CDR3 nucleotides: TGTGCCAGCCAGTACGTGAAGGGTCACACCATATATTTT.

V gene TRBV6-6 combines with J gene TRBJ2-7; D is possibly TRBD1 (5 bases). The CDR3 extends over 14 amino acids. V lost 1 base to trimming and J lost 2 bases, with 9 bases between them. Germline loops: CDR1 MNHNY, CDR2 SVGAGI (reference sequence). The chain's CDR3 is CASSYYAGTYEQYF. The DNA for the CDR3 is TGTGCCAGCAGTTACTATGCAGGGACCTACGAGCAGTACTTC.

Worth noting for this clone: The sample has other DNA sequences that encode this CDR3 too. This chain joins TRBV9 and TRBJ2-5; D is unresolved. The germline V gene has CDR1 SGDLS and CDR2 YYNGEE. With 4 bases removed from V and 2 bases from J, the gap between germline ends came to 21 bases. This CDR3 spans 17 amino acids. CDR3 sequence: CASSPRPTLRGQETQYF. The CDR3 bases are TGTGCCAGCAGCCCGCGCCCCACACTAAGAGGACAAGAGACCCAGTACTTC.

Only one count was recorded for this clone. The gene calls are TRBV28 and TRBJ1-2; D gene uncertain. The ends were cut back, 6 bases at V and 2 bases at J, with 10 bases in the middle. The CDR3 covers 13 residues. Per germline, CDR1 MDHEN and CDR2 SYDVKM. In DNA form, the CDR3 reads TGTGCCAGCAGAGAGGATTTGAACTATGGCTACACCTTC. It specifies CASREDLNYGYTF.

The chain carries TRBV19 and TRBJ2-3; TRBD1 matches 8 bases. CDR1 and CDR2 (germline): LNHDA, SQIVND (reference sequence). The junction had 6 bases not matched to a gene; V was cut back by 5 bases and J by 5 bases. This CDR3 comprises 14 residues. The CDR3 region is CASSVDRGRDTQYF. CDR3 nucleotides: TGTGCCAGTAGTGTCGACAGGGGAAGAGATACGCAGTATTTT.

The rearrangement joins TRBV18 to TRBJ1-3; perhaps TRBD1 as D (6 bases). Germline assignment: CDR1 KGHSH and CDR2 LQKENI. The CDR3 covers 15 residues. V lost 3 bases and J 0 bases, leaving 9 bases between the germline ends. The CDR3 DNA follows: TGTGCCAGCTCACCCGTGGACAGCTCTGGAAACACCATATATTTT. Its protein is CASSPVDSSGNTIYF. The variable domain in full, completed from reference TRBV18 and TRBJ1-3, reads NAGVMQNPRHLVRRRGQEARLRCSPMKGHSHVYWYRQLPEEGLKFMVYLQKENIIDESGMPKERFSAEFPKEGPSILRIQQVVRGDSAAYFCASSPVDSSGNTIYFGEGSWLTVV.

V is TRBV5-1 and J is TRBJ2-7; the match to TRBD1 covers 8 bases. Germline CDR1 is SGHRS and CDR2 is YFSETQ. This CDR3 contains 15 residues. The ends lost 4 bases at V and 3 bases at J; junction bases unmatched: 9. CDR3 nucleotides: TGCGCCAGCAGCGTACAGGGGGGCGCCGGCTACGAGCAGTACTTC. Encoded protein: CASSVQGGAGYEQYF.

The CDR3 is CASSQDWVSYGYTF. The CDR3 DNA reads as TGCGCCAGCAGCCAAGATTGGGTTTCCTATGGCTACACCTTC. The chain carries TRBV4-1 and TRBJ1-2; D remains unclear. V shed 0 bases and J shed 4 bases, with 9 bases lying between them. The germline CDR1 and CDR2 sequences are MGHRA and YSYEKL. This CDR3 region has 14 residues.

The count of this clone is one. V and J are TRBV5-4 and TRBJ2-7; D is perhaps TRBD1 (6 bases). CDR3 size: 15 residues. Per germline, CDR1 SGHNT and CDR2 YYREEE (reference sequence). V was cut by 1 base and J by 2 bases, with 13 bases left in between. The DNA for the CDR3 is TGTGCCAGCAGCTTGAGGGACACGGTAACCTACGAGCAGTACTTC. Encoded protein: CASSLRDTVTYEQYF.

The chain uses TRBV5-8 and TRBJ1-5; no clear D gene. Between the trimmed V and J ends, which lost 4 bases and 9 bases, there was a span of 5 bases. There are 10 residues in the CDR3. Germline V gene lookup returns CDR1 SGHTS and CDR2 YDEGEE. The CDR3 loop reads CASSPGPQHF. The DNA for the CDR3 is TGTGCCAGCAGCCCAGGGCCCCAGCATTTT.

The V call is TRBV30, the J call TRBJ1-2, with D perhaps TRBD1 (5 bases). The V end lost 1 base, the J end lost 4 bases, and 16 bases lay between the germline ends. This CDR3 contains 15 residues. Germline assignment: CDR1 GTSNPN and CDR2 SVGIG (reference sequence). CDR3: CAWSATGLAGYGYTF. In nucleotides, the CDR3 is TGTGCCTGGAGTGCAACAGGATTAGCCGGCTATGGCTACACCTTC.

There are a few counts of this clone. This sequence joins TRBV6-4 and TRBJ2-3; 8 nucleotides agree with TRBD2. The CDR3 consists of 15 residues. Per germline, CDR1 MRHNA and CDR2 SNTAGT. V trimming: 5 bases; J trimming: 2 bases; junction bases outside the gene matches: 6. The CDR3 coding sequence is TGTGCCAGCAGTAAACTAGCGGAGTCCACAGATACGCAGTATTTT. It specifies CASSKLAESTDTQYF.

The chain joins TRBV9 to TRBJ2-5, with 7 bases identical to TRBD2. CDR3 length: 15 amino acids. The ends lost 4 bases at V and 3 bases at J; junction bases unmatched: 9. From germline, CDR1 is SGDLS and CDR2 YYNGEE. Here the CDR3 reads CASSPTRGGEETQYF. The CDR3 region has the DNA TGTGCCAGCAGCCCGACGCGGGGAGGGGAAGAGACCCAGTACTTC.

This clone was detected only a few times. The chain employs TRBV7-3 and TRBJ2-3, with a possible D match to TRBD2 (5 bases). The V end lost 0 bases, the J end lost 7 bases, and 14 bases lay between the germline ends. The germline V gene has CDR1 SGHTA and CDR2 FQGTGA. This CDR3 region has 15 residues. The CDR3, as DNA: TGTGCCAGCAGCTTAACGAGGAGGAGCAGGAATACGCAGTATTTT. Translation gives CASSLTRRSRNTQYF.

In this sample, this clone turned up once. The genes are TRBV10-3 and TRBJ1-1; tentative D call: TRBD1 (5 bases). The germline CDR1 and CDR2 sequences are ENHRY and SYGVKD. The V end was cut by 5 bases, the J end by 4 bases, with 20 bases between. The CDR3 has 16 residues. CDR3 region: CAISPVGATPTTEAFF. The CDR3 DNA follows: TGTGCCATCAGTCCAGTCGGGGCCACCCCGACCACTGAAGCTTTCTTT.

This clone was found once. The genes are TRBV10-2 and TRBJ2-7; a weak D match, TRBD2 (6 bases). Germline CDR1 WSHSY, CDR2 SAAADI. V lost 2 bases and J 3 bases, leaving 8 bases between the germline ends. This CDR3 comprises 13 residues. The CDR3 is CASSERGYYEQYF. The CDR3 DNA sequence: TGCGCCAGCAGTGAGCGGGGGTACTACGAGCAGTACTTC.

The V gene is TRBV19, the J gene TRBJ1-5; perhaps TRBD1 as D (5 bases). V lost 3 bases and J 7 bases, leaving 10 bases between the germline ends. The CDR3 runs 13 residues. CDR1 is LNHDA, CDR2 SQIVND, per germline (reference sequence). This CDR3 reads CASSIQGRQPQHF. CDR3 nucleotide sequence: TGTGCCAGTAGTATTCAGGGTCGGCAGCCCCAGCATTTT.

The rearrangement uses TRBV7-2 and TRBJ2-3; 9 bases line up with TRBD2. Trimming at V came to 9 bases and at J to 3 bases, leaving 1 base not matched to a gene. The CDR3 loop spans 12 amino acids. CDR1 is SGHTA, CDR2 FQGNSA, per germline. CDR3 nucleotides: TGTGCCAGTAGCGGGAGTACAGATACGCAGTATTTT. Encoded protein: CASSGSTDTQYF. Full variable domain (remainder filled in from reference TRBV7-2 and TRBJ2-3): GAGVSQSPSNKVTEKGKDVELRCDPISGHTALYWYRQSLGQGLEFLIYFQGNSAPDKSGLPSDRFSAERTGGSVSTLTIQRTQQEDSAVYLCASSGSTDTQYFGPGTRLTVL.

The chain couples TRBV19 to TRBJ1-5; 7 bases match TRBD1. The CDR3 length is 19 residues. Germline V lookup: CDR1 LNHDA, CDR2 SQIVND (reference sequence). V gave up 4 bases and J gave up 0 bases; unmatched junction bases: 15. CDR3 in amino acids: CASSTHRGVGGYSNQPQHF. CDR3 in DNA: TGTGCCAGTAGTACCCACAGGGGAGTAGGTGGGTATAGCAATCAGCCCCAGCATTTT.

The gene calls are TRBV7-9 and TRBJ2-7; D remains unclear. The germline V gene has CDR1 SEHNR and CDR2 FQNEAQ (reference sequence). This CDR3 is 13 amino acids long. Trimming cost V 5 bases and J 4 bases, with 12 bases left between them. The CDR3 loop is CASSLALAYEQYF. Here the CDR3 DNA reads TGTGCCAGCAGCCTCGCGCTGGCATACGAGCAGTACTTC.